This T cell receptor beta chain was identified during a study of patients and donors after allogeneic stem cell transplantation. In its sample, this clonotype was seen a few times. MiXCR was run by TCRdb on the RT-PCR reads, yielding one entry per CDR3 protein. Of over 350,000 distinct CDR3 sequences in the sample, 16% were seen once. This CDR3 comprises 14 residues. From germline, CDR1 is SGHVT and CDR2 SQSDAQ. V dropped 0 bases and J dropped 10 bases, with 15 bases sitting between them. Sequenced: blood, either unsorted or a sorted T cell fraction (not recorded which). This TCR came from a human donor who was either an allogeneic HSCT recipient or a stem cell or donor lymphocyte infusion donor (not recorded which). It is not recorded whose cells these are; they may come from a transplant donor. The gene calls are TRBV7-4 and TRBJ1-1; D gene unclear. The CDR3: CASSLAPVKSTAFF. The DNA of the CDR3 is TGTGCCAGCAGCTTAGCCCCGGTCAAATCGACAGCTTTCTTT.